The sequence of this T cell receptor (beta chain) was determined in a study of early T cells in non-severe SARS-CoV-2 infection. In TCRdb, the 5' RACE reads were re-called with MiXCR into one record per CDR3 protein. The sample shows fewer than 65,000 distinct CDR3 sequences, about a tenth of them seen only once. This clonotype was seen ten or more times. Specimen: whole blood. This TCR came from an adult who was a healthcare worker with PCR-confirmed SARS-CoV-2 infection or an uninfected control (not recorded which).

The CDR3 coding sequence is TGCAGCGTTACGGGGTTAACTAATGAAAAACTGTTTTTT. The encoded protein is CSVTGLTNEKLFF. The chain uses TRBV29-1 and TRBJ1-4; D remains ambiguous. Germline lookup yields CDR1 SQVTM and CDR2 ANQGSEA. The CDR3 is 13 residues long. The V gene lost 5 bases and the J gene lost 1 base, with 8 bases spanning the gap.